The 14 T cell receptor beta chains given below trace back to one sample, sequenced in a study of OX40 agonist ivuxolimab in advanced cancers. Clones were sequenced by immunoSEQ multiplex PCR, and TCRdb holds only the in-frame ones, with some missing. Here the sample spans some 45,000 clones, approximately 86% being singletons. Material: CD4+ or CD8+ T cells sorted from blood, obtained in a trial of the OX40 agonist ivuxolimab. These receptors all come from an adult with an advanced solid tumor such as melanoma, head and neck, liver or kidney cancer.

The chain recombines TRBV28 with TRBJ1-5; 12 bases agree with TRBD1. Trimming took 4 bases from V and 7 from J; bases not matched to a gene: 8. Germline loops: CDR1 MDHEN, CDR2 SYDVKM. This CDR3 is 16 amino acids long. CDR3 region: CASSSRDRGLGQPQHF. The CDR3 region has the DNA TGTGCCAGCAGTTCCCGGGACAGGGGGCTCGGGCAGCCCCAGCATTTT.

The chain recombines TRBV6-5 with TRBJ2-5, with D possibly being TRBD1 or TRBD2 (5 bases each). The J call could be wrong; TRBJ2-7 is a better fit for the DNA end. CDR1 MNHEY and CDR2 SVGAGI come from the germline V gene. The CDR3 contains 14 residues. Here the CDR3 DNA reads TGTGCCAGCAAACCTCCGGGACGGACCTACGAGCAGTACTTC. It is translated as CASKPPGRTYEQYF.

J is TRBJ1-5 and V is TRBV2, with D maybe TRBD1 (5 bases). V lost 6 bases and J 4 bases, leaving 13 bases between the germline ends. From germline, CDR1 is SNHLY and CDR2 FYNNEI. The CDR3 covers 14 residues. The CDR3 loop reads CASSVGPRNQPQHF. DNA for the CDR3: TGTGCCAGCAGCGTGGGACCTAGAAATCAGCCCCAGCATTTT.

The gene calls are TRBV27 and TRBJ2-7, with 8 positions matching TRBD2. Unmatched junction bases numbered 7, after V lost 0 bases and J lost 6 bases. CDR1 is MNHEY, CDR2 SMNVEV, per germline (reference sequence). CDR3 length: 15 residues. This CDR3 is CASSLSMGLVREQYF. The CDR3 DNA reads as TGTGCCAGCAGTTTATCGATGGGACTAGTTCGCGAGCAGTACTTC.

The V gene is TRBV7-6, the J gene TRBJ1-1; maybe TRBD1 (6 bases). Trimming pared 3 bases from V and 5 bases from J, leaving 16 bases between. The germline CDR1 and CDR2 sequences are SGHVS and FNYEAQ. This CDR3 has 15 amino acids. This CDR3 reads CASSLKTGSGTEAFF. CDR3 bases: TGTGCCAGCAGCTTGAAGACAGGATCGGGTACTGAAGCTTTCTTT.

The chain has TRBV2 and TRBJ1-4; D is ambiguous. V lost 7 bases, J lost 0 bases, and 15 bases lay in between. Germline V CDR1 and CDR2: SNHLY, FYNNEI. This CDR3 is built from 16 residues. CDR3 region: CASTQTRLATNEKLFF. CDR3 coding DNA: TGTGCCAGCACCCAGACGAGACTCGCAACTAATGAAAAACTGTTTTTT.

This chain links TRBV6-5 with TRBJ1-5; D unresolved. Germline CDR1 reads MNHEY; CDR2 reads SVGAGI. This CDR3 comprises 15 residues. V lost 0 bases and J 2 bases, leaving 8 bases between the germline ends. The CDR3 DNA follows: TGTGCCAGCAGTTACTCCACGATTGGCAATCAGCCCCAGCATTTT. Protein: CASSYSTIGNQPQHF.

This chain joins TRBV5-8 and TRBJ2-1; D tentatively fits TRBD1 or TRBD2 (5 bases each). The CDR3 has 15 amino acids. In germline, CDR1 is SGHTS, CDR2 YDEGEE. V lost 2 bases and J lost 5, with 14 bases in between. DNA for the CDR3: TGTGCCAGCAGCTTTTCTGTGGGGGTAAACAATGAGCAGTTCTTC. Translating gives CASSFSVGVNNEQFF.

This clone was counted only a few times. The J gene is TRBJ1-4, the V gene TRBV7-6; D possibly corresponds to TRBD1 (6 bases). Trimming removed 5 bases at V and 0 bases at J, with 13 bases between. The length of the CDR3 is 16 residues. CDR1 is SGHVS, CDR2 FNYEAQ, per germline. The CDR3 protein is CASSPEGDTTNEKLFF. CDR3 nucleotide sequence: TGTGCCAGCAGCCCAGAGGGGGATACAACTAATGAAAAACTGTTTTTT.

As concerns this clone: The CDR3 ends on some other residue instead of the conserved phenylalanine or tryptophan, so this is likely a read error. V gene TRBV6-5 combines with J gene TRBJ1-6, with D uncertain. The ends were cut back, 2 bases at V and 7 bases at J, with 6 bases in the middle. The CDR3 loop spans 13 amino acids. CDR1 MNHEY and CDR2 SVGAGI come from the germline V gene. Written as DNA, the CDR3 is TGTGCCAGCAGTTACCGTGGAAATTCACCCCTCCACCTT. It specifies CASSYRGNSPLHL.

The chain carries TRBV27 and TRBJ1-2; D remains unclear. V lost 6 bases, J lost 0 bases, and 14 bases lay in between. Germline CDR1 and CDR2: MNHEY and SMNVEV (reference sequence). CDR3 size: 15 residues. The CDR3 DNA follows: TGTGCCAGCAGGACCCCGGCGGACCCTAACTATGGCTACACCTTC. This sequence encodes CASRTPADPNYGYTF.

The chain employs TRBV7-8 and TRBJ2-2; no clear D. This CDR3 contains 11 residues. Trimming left V 8 bases short and J 4 bases short, with 5 bases between. Germline loops: CDR1 SGHVS, CDR2 FQNEAQ. The CDR3 loop is CASRATGELFF. The CDR3, as DNA: TGTGCCAGCCGAGCCACCGGGGAGCTGTTTTTT.

In this sample, this clone turned up once. The chain is built from TRBV29-1 and TRBJ1-4, with a weak D call TRBD1 (6 bases). This CDR3 comprises 14 residues. V was trimmed by 8 bases and J by 8 bases, leaving 21 bases between them. Germline V CDR1 and CDR2: SQVTM, ANQGSEA. This CDR3 reads CSIGGGPTTEKLFF. CDR3 in DNA: TGCAGCATCGGTGGGGGGCCCACTACAGAAAAACTGTTTTTT.

The genes are TRBV2 and TRBJ2-7; 11 nucleotides agree with TRBD1. The CDR3 sequence is 16 residues long. With V trimmed by 8 bases and J by 0 bases, 9 bases remained unmatched. Per germline, CDR1 SNHLY and CDR2 FYNNEI. As DNA, the CDR3 is TGTGCCAGCTCCGGGACAGGGGGAGAGAGCTCCTACGAGCAGTACTTC. The encoded protein is CASSGTGGESSYEQYF.